This T cell receptor beta chain appears in the sequencing data of a study of CD8 T cells in Susac syndrome. Matched for age and sex, the controls were healthy donors. Through negative isolation, CD4+ and CD8+ T cells were obtained, while TEMRA cells were enriched using FACS. It was with random hexamers that 0.5 to 1 ug RNA was reverse transcribed. It was immunoSEQ multiplex PCR that amplified TCR beta CDR3 across 54 Vbeta and 13 Jbeta. TCRdb itself ran the immunoSEQ multiplex PCR reads through MiXCR, one entry per CDR3 protein. Found here are about 150,000 distinct CDR3 sequences, approximately 93% of them singletons; the top ten hold roughly 0.083%. This CDR3 has 12 amino acids. Trimming cost V 0 bases and J 5 bases, with 4 bases left between them. Per germline, CDR1 LGHDT and CDR2 YNNKEL (reference sequence).

The chain couples TRBV3-1 to TRBJ2-5; D is ambiguous. The TCR was taken from a human donor in good health. The sequenced material came from CD4+ T cells from PBMCs. CDR3 amino acids: CASSQDRETQYF. In DNA form, the CDR3 reads TGTGCCAGCAGCCAAGATCGGGAGACCCAGTACTTC.